Sequencing of this TCR beta chain was carried out in a study of shared clonotypes between healthy human individuals. Study context: Those who served as donors were a couple of women and three men between the ages of 18 and 49. Study findings and constraints: An anticipated effect of sequencing depth on clonotype sharing among donors was recognized. Some clonotypes were shared by all four sorted-subset donors, while others were not shared. The non-shared ones had lower generation probabilities than the shared ones.

A note on this clone: The target antigen is unknown.

Trimming cost V 0 bases and J 5 bases, with 12 bases left between them. The length of the CDR3 is 15 residues. Looked up from germline, CDR1 is ENHRY and CDR2 is SYGVKD. Only in-frame clones appear in the TCRdb table, and some are missing; sequencing was by immunoSEQ multiplex PCR. Here the sample spans roughly 1,100,000 clones, about 75% being singletons. This TCR came from a man aged 18 to 29 in good health. This chain uses TRBV10-3 with TRBJ2-3; either TRBD1 or TRBD2 may fit D (6 bases each). The sample was memory CD4+ T cells sorted from blood. Noted subset: CD45RA-negative fraction. In DNA, the CDR3 is TGTGCCATCAGTGAGTCGGGGGCAGCGGGAGATACGCAGTATTTT. This encodes CAISESGAAGDTQYF.